The text below deals with one TCR beta chain. One end of the junction fails to match germline, which may point to a read error. This entry is derived from a study of cytomegalovirus exposure and HLA in healthy donors. Per germline, CDR1 SNHLY and CDR2 FYNNEI. CDR3 length equals 10 residues. 60 Vbeta and 13 Jbeta primers were used in PCR. Data came from immunoSEQ multiplex PCR; TCRdb stores just in-frame clones and leaves some out. The data show under 150,000 clones, with about 80% seen just once and approximately 5% held by the top ten. This TCR derives from a woman aged 30 to 39 in good health and CMV-seropositive. The rearrangement links TRBV2 to TRBJ1-1; the match to TRBD1 covers 7 bases. Sequencing was performed on PBMCs. CDR3 DNA sequence: TGTGCCAGCAGTGAAGCTAGGACAGGTTGG. This encodes CASSEARTGW. The entire variable domain, with the rest obtained from reference TRBV2 and TRBJ1-1, is as follows: EPEVTQTPSHQVTQMGQEVILRCVPISNHLYFYWYRQILGQKVEFLVSFYNNEISEKSEIFDDQFSVERPDGSNFTLKIRSTKLEDSAMYFCASSEARTGWGQGTRLTVV.